Sequencing of this T cell receptor (beta chain) was carried out in a study of control samples from healthy donors and cancer patients. The CDR3 extends over 15 amino acids. Trimming stripped 6 bases from V and 6 bases from J, with 18 bases between. CDR1 is MNHEY and CDR2 is SVGAGI in the germline V gene. TCRdb's copy holds only in-frame clones and misses some; the assay was immunoSEQ multiplex PCR. Among around 110,000 clones, 93% were seen once, and the ten largest hold around 2.5%. The specimen sequenced was blood. This TCR was sampled from a man aged 25 to 40 in good health. This rearrangement joins TRBV6-5 to TRBJ1-5; no clear D gene. CDR3 bases: TGTGCCAGCAGATCTCCGGGGTTTATGGGTCAGCCCCAGCATTTT. This sequence encodes CASRSPGFMGQPQHF.